The clone carrying this T cell receptor (beta chain) was recorded many times. The antigen remains unidentified. The data were obtained in a study of T cells in Graves' hyperthyroidism and ophthalmopathy. Turning to the study itself: Peripheral blood samples were taken at initial diagnosis, prior to any treatment. Study results and limitations: Ophthalmopathy was identified by the model a median approximately 6.4 months ahead of onset.

On the basis of clinical symptoms, serum thyroxine and TRAb, thyroid ultrasound and orbital computed tomography, diagnoses were made. Amplified TCR beta CDR3 regions came from RNA transcripts. Initially, a first-round RT-PCR of the TCR CDR3 employed the HTBI primer set. From the multiplex PCR reads, TCRdb called clonotypes with MiXCR, one entry per CDR3 protein. The sample records hundreds of thousands of distinct CDR3 sequences, approximately 20% being singletons. The CDR3 contains 15 residues. Per germline, CDR1 ENHRY and CDR2 SYGVKD. V lost 0 bases, J lost 6 bases, and 4 bases stayed unmatched. The specimen sequenced was blood. This rearrangement joins TRBV10-3 to TRBJ1-2, with TRBD1 matching over 10 bases. The clonotype was recovered from a man aged 35-49 years with Graves' ophthalmopathy. CDR3 nucleotide sequence: TGTGCCATCAGTGAGTCGAGGGACAGGGGAAATGGCTACACCTTC. Its translation: CAISESRDRGNGYTF.